Below are 21 T cell receptor beta chains sequenced from a single sample in a study of graft-versus-host responses after intestinal transplantation. Sequencing was performed with immunoSEQ multiplex PCR; in TCRdb, only in-frame clones are kept and a portion is missing. The sample has about 15,000 clones; roughly 69% are singletons. The authors processed graft tissue to release intraepithelial and lamina propria lymphocytes. The sample in question was ileum tissue, obtained 650 to 700 days after intestinal transplantation. Receptor source: a human patient who received an intestinal transplant, so some T cells may come from the graft donor.

This clone was recorded a few times. J is TRBJ1-4 and V is TRBV10-1; 8 bases fit TRBD1. CDR3 length: 13 residues. CDR1 WNHNN and CDR2 SYGVQD come from the germline V gene (reference sequence). Germline trimming cut 11 bases from V and 3 bases from J; bases unmatched to any gene: 5. CDR3 residues: CAPGQGSNEKLFF. CDR3 coding DNA: TGCGCCCCCGGACAGGGTTCTAATGAAAAACTGTTTTTT.

The chain employs TRBV7-9 and TRBJ1-2; 7 bases fit TRBD1. Germline values: CDR1 SEHNR, CDR2 FQNEAQ (reference sequence). CDR3 length: 17 amino acids. With V trimmed by 3 bases and J by 4 bases, 14 bases remained unmatched. This chain's CDR3 is CASSFPGQASRVYGYTF. Written as DNA, the CDR3 is TGTGCCAGCAGCTTCCCCGGACAGGCGAGTAGAGTCTATGGCTACACCTTC.

V and J are TRBV29-1 and TRBJ2-7, with a weak D call TRBD2 (5 bases). The CDR3 covers 14 residues. V gave up 4 bases and J gave up 3 bases, with 16 bases separating them. Per germline, CDR1 SQVTM and CDR2 ANQGSEA. The CDR3 sequence: CSVVTTIRRYEQYF. The CDR3 DNA reads TGCAGCGTTGTCACGACTATCAGGCGCTACGAGCAGTACTTC.

This sequence joins TRBV6-6 and TRBJ1-5; D might be TRBD1 (6 bases). Germline V gene lookup returns CDR1 MNHNY and CDR2 SVGAGI (reference sequence). V was cut by 5 bases and J by 2 bases, with 13 bases left in between. The CDR3 extends over 15 amino acids. DNA of the CDR3: TGTGCCAGCAGTACCCAGGGGTTCGGCAATCAGCCCCAGCATTTT. Its protein product is CASSTQGFGNQPQHF.

Concerning this clone itself: A junction end diverges from the germline sequence, so it may reflect a read error. The V gene is TRBV27, the J gene TRBJ1-3, with 10 bases identical to TRBD1. The CDR3 length is 17 residues. Per germline, CDR1 MNHEY and CDR2 SMNVEV (reference sequence). DNA of the CDR3: TGTGCCAGCAGTCCCTTCCGGACAGGGGGGTCTGGAAGCACCATATATTTT. Encoded protein: CASSPFRTGGSGSTIYF.

V usage is TRBV18 and J usage is TRBJ1-2, with 7 bases that match TRBD1. Losses at the gene ends were 4 bases for V and 8 bases for J; bases not matched to a gene: 13. This CDR3 is 15 amino acids long. Germline V gives CDR1 KGHSH, CDR2 LQKENI. DNA of the CDR3: TGTGCCAGCTCACTCTACTCGGACAGGACCGGAGGCTACACCTTC. Its translation: CASSLYSDRTGGYTF.

The rearrangement joins TRBV11-2 to TRBJ1-3; TRBD1 aligns across 7 bases. The CDR3 is 14 amino acids. Germline V gene sequence: CDR1 SGHAT, CDR2 FQNNGV. V was clipped by 3 bases and J by 2 bases; unmatched bases: 1. The CDR3 DNA reads as TGTGCCAGCAGCTTCCAGGGGGCTGGAAACACCATATATTTT. This translates into CASSFQGAGNTIYF.

This clone has just a few counts. The CDR3 DNA sequence: TGTGCCAGCAGTTTGGGGGGGAACACTGAAGCTTTCTTT. This sequence encodes CASSLGGNTEAFF. The chain links TRBV27 to TRBJ1-1; D might be TRBD1 (5 bases). The CDR3 extends over 13 amino acids. Germline V gene lookup returns CDR1 MNHEY and CDR2 SMNVEV (reference sequence). Trimming cost V 3 bases and J 1 base, with 6 bases left between them.

V and J are TRBV21-1 and TRBJ1-1; TRBD1, the D gene given by the table, was not confirmed from the DNA. TRBV21-1 is a documented pseudogene. This CDR3 is built from 20 residues. The DNA of the CDR3 is TGTGCCAGCAGCAAAGAGATCCAACAGGGGGCGTCTAGGATCGGCACTGAAGCTTTCTTT. This sequence encodes CASSKEIQQGASRIGTEAFF.

This clone has a single count. The chain has TRBV2 and TRBJ2-1, with 13 bases aligning to TRBD2. Trimming took 6 bases from V and 6 from J; bases not matched to a gene: 5. Germline V gene data show CDR1 as SNHLY and CDR2 as FYNNEI. This CDR3 spans 15 amino acids. CDR3 DNA sequence: TGTGCCAGCAGACCCACTAGCGGGGGGGCCAATGAGCAGTTCTTC. This encodes CASRPTSGGANEQFF. Drawing the rest from reference TRBV2 and TRBJ2-1, the complete variable domain is EPEVTQTPSHQVTQMGQEVILRCVPISNHLYFYWYRQILGQKVEFLVSFYNNEISEKSEIFDDQFSVERPDGSNFTLKIRSTKLEDSAMYFCASRPTSGGANEQFFGPGTRLTVL.

V and J are TRBV11-2 and TRBJ1-1; TRBD1 might be the D (5 bases). The germline V and J ends were trimmed by 2 bases and 1 base, with 14 bases remaining between them. This CDR3 has 16 amino acids. Germline lookup yields CDR1 SGHAT and CDR2 FQNNGV. The chain's CDR3 is CASSLKGASSNTEAFF. The DNA for the CDR3 is TGTGCCAGCAGCTTAAAAGGGGCCAGCTCGAACACTGAAGCTTTCTTT.

The sample holds one count of this clone. V and J are TRBV30 and TRBJ1-6; D unresolved. Germline values: CDR1 GTSNPN, CDR2 SVGIG (reference sequence). V lost 3 bases to trimming and J lost 7 bases, with 7 bases between them. The CDR3 has 12 amino acids. CDR3 in amino acids: CAWRLQNSPLHF. The CDR3 nucleotides read TGTGCCTGGAGATTGCAGAATTCACCCCTCCACTTT.

This clone was found a few times. Sequence at one end of the junction differs from germline and may be a read error. The chain combines TRBV6-5 with TRBJ1-1, with D uncertain. From germline, CDR1 is MNHEY and CDR2 SVGAGI. This CDR3 comprises 14 residues. The chain's CDR3 is CASSNSEADWGAFF. The CDR3 DNA is TGTGCCAGCAGTAACTCCGAGGCGGACTGGGGAGCTTTCTTT.

The chain is built from TRBV7-2 and TRBJ1-6; no definite D call. V lost 6 bases and J 6 bases, leaving 15 bases between the germline ends. The CDR3 spans 15 residues. Germline CDR1 reads SGHTA; CDR2 reads FQGNSA. The CDR3 here is CASSLTRETNSPLHF. In nucleotides, the CDR3 is TGTGCCAGCAGTTTAACTCGGGAGACTAATTCACCCCTCCACTTT.

In DNA, the CDR3 is TGTGCCAGCAGCTCCTCTCTCAGCGGGGAGATTTTCTTC. The encoded protein is CASSSSLSGEIFF. The chain combines TRBV9 with TRBJ2-1; 7 nucleotides line up with TRBD2. This CDR3 region has 13 residues. The junction had 14 bases not matched to a gene; V was cut back by 4 bases and J by 16 bases. Germline V lookup: CDR1 SGDLS, CDR2 YYNGEE.

Relative to its sample, this clone is medium-sized. This chain links TRBV6-4 with TRBJ2-3; TRBD2 matches 11 bases. The CDR3 loop spans 15 amino acids. With 0 bases clipped from V and 4 bases from J, the junction kept 0 bases outside the gene matches. CDR1 is MRHNA, CDR2 SNTAGT, per germline. The CDR3, as DNA: TGTGCCAGCAGTGACTCTAGCGGGGGGGCAGATACGCAGTATTTT. Its protein is CASSDSSGGADTQYF.

The genes are TRBV4-3 and TRBJ2-1; D gene uncertain. V gave up 0 bases and J gave up 0 bases, with 12 bases separating them. Germline V lookup: CDR1 LGHNA, CDR2 YSLEER. This CDR3 is 17 amino acids long. The CDR3 is CASSQDLAESSYNEQFF. CDR3 nucleotide sequence: TGCGCCAGCAGCCAAGATCTGGCAGAAAGCTCCTACAATGAGCAGTTCTTC.

The chain links TRBV5-4 to TRBJ2-7; TRBD2 is a possible D gene (6 bases). Germline values: CDR1 SGHNT, CDR2 YYREEE (reference sequence). The CDR3 runs to 17 residues. Trimming shortened V by 5 bases and J by 0 bases, and 21 bases separated the two germline ends. The CDR3 nucleotides read TGTGCCAGCAGTTACGATGGAGGGGCTCTAGGCTCCTACGAGCAGTACTTC. As protein: CASSYDGGALGSYEQYF.

This clone is a singleton in its sample. This chain uses TRBV7-2 with TRBJ2-7; possibly TRBD1 for D (6 bases). This CDR3 region has 14 residues. Germline-derived CDR1 and CDR2 are SGHTA and FQGNSA. The V end lost 0 bases, the J end lost 6 bases, and 12 bases lay between the germline ends. Here the CDR3 reads CASSLAHRVSEQYF. The CDR3 DNA sequence: TGTGCCAGCAGCTTAGCACACAGGGTCAGCGAGCAGTACTTC.

This chain connects TRBV13 to TRBJ2-3; 10 bases are a match to TRBD2. The junction had 5 bases not matched to a gene; V was cut back by 2 bases and J by 6 bases. Germline V gene lookup returns CDR1 PRHDT and CDR2 FYEKMQ (reference sequence). This CDR3 is built from 15 residues. The CDR3: CASSLLAGGLDTQYF. The CDR3 coding sequence is TGTGCCAGCAGCTTATTAGCGGGGGGATTGGATACGCAGTATTTT.

V and J are TRBV18 and TRBJ2-3; TRBD1 agrees at 12 bases. Germline values: CDR1 KGHSH, CDR2 LQKENI. CDR3 size: 17 residues. V lost 5 bases and J lost 4; bases outside the gene matches: 10. In DNA, the CDR3 is TGTGCCAGCTCATCCTTGCCGGGACAGGGGGCTCCAGATACGCAGTATTTT. Translation gives CASSSLPGQGAPDTQYF.